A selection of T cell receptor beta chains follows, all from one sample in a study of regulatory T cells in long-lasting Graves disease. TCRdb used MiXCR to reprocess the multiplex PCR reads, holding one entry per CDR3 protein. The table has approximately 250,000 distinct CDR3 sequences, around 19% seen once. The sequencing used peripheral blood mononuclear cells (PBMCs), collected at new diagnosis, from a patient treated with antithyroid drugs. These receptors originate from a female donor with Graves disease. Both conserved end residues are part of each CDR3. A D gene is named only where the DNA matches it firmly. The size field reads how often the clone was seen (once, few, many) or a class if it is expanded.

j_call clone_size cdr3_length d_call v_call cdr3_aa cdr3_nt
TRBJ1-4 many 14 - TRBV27 CASSWGGANEKLFF TGTGCCAGCAGCTGGGGGGGCGCTAATGAAAAACTGTTTTTT
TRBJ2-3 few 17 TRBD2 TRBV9 CASSVAASGSGTDTQYF TGTGCCAGCAGCGTAGCTGCTAGCGGGAGTGGGACAGATACGCAGTATTTT
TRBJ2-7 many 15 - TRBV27 CASSFGPSSSYEQYF TGTGCCAGCAGTTTTGGACCCTCTTCCTCCTACGAGCAGTACTTC
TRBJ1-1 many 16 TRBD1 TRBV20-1 CSARDSLQGVNTEAFF TGCAGTGCTAGAGATTCATTGCAGGGGGTGAACACTGAAGCTTTCTTT
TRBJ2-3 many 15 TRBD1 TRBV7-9 CASSPGQARSDTQYF TGTGCCAGCAGCCCAGGACAGGCCAGAAGTGATACGCAGTATTTT
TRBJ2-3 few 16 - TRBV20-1 CSARDMGRADRYTQYF TGCAGTGCTAGAGATATGGGCCGGGCCGATCGTTATACGCAGTATTTT
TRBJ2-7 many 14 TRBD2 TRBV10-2 CASRTSPGYYEQYF TGCGCCAGCAGGACTAGCCCGGGCTACTACGAGCAGTACTTC
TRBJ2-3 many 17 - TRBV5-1 CASSHPARGPIVDTQYF TGCGCCAGCAGCCATCCGGCCCGGGGGCCAATAGTTGATACGCAGTATTTT
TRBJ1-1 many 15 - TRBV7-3 CASSLLPGPNTEAFF TGTGCCAGCAGCTTATTGCCGGGGCCAAACACTGAAGCTTTCTTT
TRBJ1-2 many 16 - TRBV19 CASSDQGRLGHYGYTF TGTGCCAGTAGTGACCAGGGACGCTTAGGGCACTATGGCTACACCTTC
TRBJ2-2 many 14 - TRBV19 CASSLRLRAGELFF TGTGCCAGTAGTCTGCGTCTGAGGGCCGGGGAGCTGTTTTTT